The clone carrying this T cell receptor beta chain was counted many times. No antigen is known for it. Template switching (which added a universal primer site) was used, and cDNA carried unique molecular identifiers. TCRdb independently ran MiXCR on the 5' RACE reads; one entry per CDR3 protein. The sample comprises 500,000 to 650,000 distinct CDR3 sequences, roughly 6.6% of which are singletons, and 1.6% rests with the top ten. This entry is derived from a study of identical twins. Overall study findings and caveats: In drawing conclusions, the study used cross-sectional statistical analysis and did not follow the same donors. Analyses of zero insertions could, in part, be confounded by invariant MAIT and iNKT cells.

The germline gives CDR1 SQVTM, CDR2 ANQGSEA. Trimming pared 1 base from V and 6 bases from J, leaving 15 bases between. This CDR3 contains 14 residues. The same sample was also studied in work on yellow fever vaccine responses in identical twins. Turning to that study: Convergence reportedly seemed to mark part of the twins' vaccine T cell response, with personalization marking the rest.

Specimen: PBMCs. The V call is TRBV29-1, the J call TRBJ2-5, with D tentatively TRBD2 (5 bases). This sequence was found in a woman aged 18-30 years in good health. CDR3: CSVEVAGVGKTQYF. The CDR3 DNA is TGCAGCGTTGAAGTAGCCGGGGTTGGAAAGACCCAGTACTTC.